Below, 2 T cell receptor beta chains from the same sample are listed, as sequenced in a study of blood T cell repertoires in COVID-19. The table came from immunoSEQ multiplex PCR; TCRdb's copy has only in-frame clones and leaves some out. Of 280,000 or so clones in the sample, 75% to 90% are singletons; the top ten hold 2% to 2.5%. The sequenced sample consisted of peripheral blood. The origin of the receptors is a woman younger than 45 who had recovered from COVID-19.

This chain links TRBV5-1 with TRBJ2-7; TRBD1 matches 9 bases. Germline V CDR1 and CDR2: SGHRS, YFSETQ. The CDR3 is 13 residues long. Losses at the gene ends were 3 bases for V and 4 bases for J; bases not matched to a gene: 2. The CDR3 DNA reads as TGCGCCAGCAGCTCGACAGGGGGATACGAGCAGTACTTC. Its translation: CASSSTGGYEQYF.

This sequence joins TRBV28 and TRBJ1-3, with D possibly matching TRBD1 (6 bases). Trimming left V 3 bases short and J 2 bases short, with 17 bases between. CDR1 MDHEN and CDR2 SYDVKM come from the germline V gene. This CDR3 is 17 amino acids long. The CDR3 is CASSFGSGDKAGNTIYF. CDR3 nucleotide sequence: TGTGCCAGCAGTTTCGGTTCAGGGGATAAGGCTGGAAACACCATATATTTT.